The 20 T cell receptor beta chains below come from one sample, sequenced in a study of blood T cell repertoires in COVID-19. Data came from immunoSEQ multiplex PCR; TCRdb stores just in-frame clones and leaves some out. The data contain almost 400,000 clones, over 75% of them singletons. The sample was PBMCs or T cells enriched from blood (not recorded which). The source of these receptors is a woman aged 25 to 45 with acute COVID-19.

This clone was counted a few times. The V and J genes are TRBV9 and TRBJ1-5; possibly TRBD1 for D (6 bases). Germline-derived CDR1 and CDR2 are SGDLS and YYNGEE. The CDR3 is 15 amino acids. V lost 3 bases and J 1 base, leaving 11 bases between the germline ends. The CDR3 region is CASSASGASNQPQHF. The CDR3 coding sequence is TGTGCCAGCAGCGCATCAGGGGCCAGCAATCAGCCCCAGCATTTT.

V gene TRBV28 combines with J gene TRBJ1-3, with a weak D call TRBD1 (5 bases). This CDR3 is built from 17 residues. Trimming stripped 5 bases from V and 0 bases from J, with 17 bases between. Germline-derived CDR1 and CDR2 are MDHEN and SYDVKM. CDR3 region: CASSRAGWADSGNTIYF. Written as DNA, the CDR3 is TGTGCCAGCAGTAGAGCAGGGTGGGCCGACTCTGGAAACACCATATATTTT.

This clone was observed a few times. This rearrangement joins TRBV27 to TRBJ2-7; maybe TRBD2 (6 bases). The CDR3 is made up of 15 amino acids. V dropped 5 bases and J dropped 3 bases, with 17 bases sitting between them. CDR1 is MNHEY, CDR2 SMNVEV, per germline (reference sequence). The CDR3 DNA sequence: TGTGCCAGCAGTCCGTCTGGCGGGGTTTACTACGAGCAGTACTTC. It codes for CASSPSGGVYYEQYF.

Only one count was recorded for this clone. The chain uses TRBV7-2 and TRBJ2-7, with a possible D match to TRBD1 (6 bases). The germline gives CDR1 SGHTA, CDR2 FQGNSA. Trimming took off 1 base at V and 3 bases at J, with 13 bases between the two ends. This CDR3 spans 15 amino acids. The CDR3 reads CASSLGTGLDYEQYF. The CDR3 bases are TGTGCCAGCAGCTTAGGTACAGGGCTTGACTACGAGCAGTACTTC.

This clone was observed a few times. The genes are TRBV7-2 and TRBJ1-2; the D is unclear. Germline V lookup: CDR1 SGHTA, CDR2 FQGNSA. This CDR3 has 15 residues. V was trimmed by 3 bases and J by 6 bases, leaving 17 bases between them. The CDR3 DNA reads as TGTGCCAGCAGCTTGGGAGGTCAGGCGTGGGATGGCTACACCTTC. Translated: CASSLGGQAWDGYTF. Full variable domain (outside the CDR3, taken from reference TRBV7-2 and TRBJ1-2): GAGVSQSPSNKVTEKGKDVELRCDPISGHTALYWYRQSLGQGLEFLIYFQGNSAPDKSGLPSDRFSAERTGGSVSTLTIQRTQQEDSAVYLCASSLGGQAWDGYTFGSGTRLTVV.

The chain recombines TRBV30 with TRBJ2-1; TRBD2 matches at 11 bases. The length of the CDR3 is 14 residues. The V segment lost 5 bases and the J segment 4 bases; nucleotides outside the gene matches: 4. CDR1 GTSNPN and CDR2 SVGIG come from the germline V gene (reference sequence). The CDR3: CAWGSGGEYNEQFF. The CDR3 nucleotides read TGTGCCTGGGGTAGCGGGGGGGAATACAATGAGCAGTTCTTC.

The CDR3 DNA follows: TGTGCCAGCAGCACGGGACAGGCGGAGTTCTTC. Translated, it gives CASSTGQAEFF. J is TRBJ2-1 and V is TRBV6-5, with 8 bases lining up with TRBD1. Germline V lookup: CDR1 MNHEY, CDR2 SVGAGI. The CDR3 covers 11 residues. V lost 6 bases and J lost 14; bases outside the gene matches: 6.

This sequence joins TRBV19 and TRBJ2-3; TRBD1 matches at 8 bases. The J segment lost 3 bases and the V segment lost 10 bases, leaving 6 bases of the junction unmatched. The germline gives CDR1 LNHDA, CDR2 SQIVND (reference sequence). The CDR3 spans 13 residues. This CDR3 is CATRTGRTDTQYF. The CDR3 DNA sequence: TGTGCCACCCGGACAGGGAGAACAGATACGCAGTATTTT. Drawing the rest from reference TRBV19 and TRBJ2-3, the complete variable domain is DGGITQSPKYLFRKEGQNVTLSCEQNLNHDAMYWYRQDPGQGLRLIYYSQIVNDFQKGDIAEGYSVSREKKESFPLTVTSAQKNPTAFYLCATRTGRTDTQYFGPGTRLTVL.

This chain joins TRBV12-2 and TRBJ2-1; no check of the table's D call, TRBD2, against the DNA was made. TRBV12-2 is a pseudogene segment. The CDR3 spans 18 residues. CDR3 sequence reads: CASHAFLGGQELYNEQFF. The CDR3 DNA reads as TGTGCAAGCCATGCTTTTTTGGGGGGGCAAGAGCTCTACAATGAGCAGTTCTTC.

The rearrangement uses TRBV14 and TRBJ2-6; a weak D match, TRBD2 (5 bases). V lost 4 bases to trimming and J lost 4 bases, with 14 bases between them. Germline assignment: CDR1 SGHDN and CDR2 FVKESK. The CDR3 sequence is 16 residues long. The CDR3 sequence is CASSRVDSRGANVLTF. CDR3 bases: TGTGCCAGCAGCCGAGTGGACTCGAGGGGGGCCAACGTCCTGACTTTC.

The chain employs TRBV7-2 and TRBJ2-3; 8 bases map to TRBD1. Germline V gene data show CDR1 as SGHTA and CDR2 as FQGNSA. CDR3 length: 15 amino acids. The V segment lost 6 bases and the J segment 1 base; nucleotides outside the gene matches: 6. CDR3 loop: CASSPPGQGTDTQYF. The CDR3 region has the DNA TGTGCCAGCAGTCCTCCGGGACAGGGCACAGATACGCAGTATTTT.

The rearrangement uses TRBV7-9 and TRBJ2-3; 13 bases agree with TRBD2. The CDR3 runs to 18 residues. J gave up 0 bases and V 5 bases, and 8 bases lay outside the gene matches. Germline V CDR1 and CDR2: SEHNR, FQNEAQ (reference sequence). In nucleotides, the CDR3 is TGTGCCAGCAGCCCGGGACTAGCGGGGCGCACTAGCACAGATACGCAGTATTTT. This codes for CASSPGLAGRTSTDTQYF.

The V call is TRBV10-3, the J call TRBJ1-1, with D perhaps TRBD1 (5 bases). The CDR3 extends over 14 amino acids. V lost 4 bases and J lost 0, with 9 bases in between. Germline CDR1 and CDR2: ENHRY and SYGVKD. CDR3 sequence: CAISGGEMNTEAFF. CDR3 DNA sequence: TGTGCCATCAGTGGGGGGGAAATGAACACTGAAGCTTTCTTT.

The rearrangement joins TRBV10-3 to TRBJ2-7, with no clear D. This CDR3 is 17 amino acids long. Germline V gene data show CDR1 as ENHRY and CDR2 as SYGVKD. The V and J ends lost 0 bases and 2 bases respectively, with 17 bases between them. The CDR3, as DNA: TGTGCCATCAGTGAGTCGACTGGCTCCTCAGCCGCCTACGAGCAGTACTTC. Amino acids: CAISESTGSSAAYEQYF.

The genes are TRBV2 and TRBJ1-1; unclear D gene. Germline-derived CDR1 and CDR2 are SNHLY and FYNNEI. CDR3 length equals 11 residues. CDR3 DNA sequence: TGTGCGACCCTGCGGGGCACTGAAGCTTTCTTT. It encodes CATLRGTEAFF.

V gene TRBV2 combines with J gene TRBJ1-3; unclear D gene. The CDR3 extends over 17 amino acids. The germline gives CDR1 SNHLY, CDR2 FYNNEI. The V and J ends lost 6 bases and 0 bases respectively, with 18 bases between them. The CDR3 loop is CASRTKTTLYSGNTIYF. The CDR3 DNA reads TGTGCCAGCAGGACGAAGACTACACTCTACTCTGGAAACACCATATATTTT. Drawing the rest from reference TRBV2 and TRBJ1-3, the complete variable domain is EPEVTQTPSHQVTQMGQEVILRCVPISNHLYFYWYRQILGQKVEFLVSFYNNEISEKSEIFDDQFSVERPDGSNFTLKIRSTKLEDSAMYFCASRTKTTLYSGNTIYFGEGSWLTVV.

The chain has TRBV24-1 and TRBJ1-5; D perhaps matches TRBD1 (6 bases). Germline V gene data show CDR1 as KGHDR and CDR2 as SFDVKD. V was shortened by 5 bases and J by 7 bases, with 11 bases between the two germline ends. This CDR3 has 13 residues. CDR3 coding DNA: TGTGCCACCAGTGGGGGGGGGCGGCAGCCCCAGCATTTT. It codes for CATSGGGRQPQHF.

This clone was observed once. The sample holds other DNA sequences that translate to the same CDR3. The chain is built from TRBV9 and TRBJ1-1; unclear D gene. The V and J ends lost 0 bases and 3 bases respectively, with 9 bases between them. The germline gives CDR1 SGDLS, CDR2 YYNGEE. CDR3 size: 14 residues. The DNA of the CDR3 is TGTGCCAGCAGCGTAGCTCCGGGTGACACTGAAGCTTTCTTT. Translating it yields CASSVAPGDTEAFF. Based on the CDR3 plus reference TRBV9 and TRBJ1-1, the full variable domain is DSGVTQTPKHLITATGQRVTLRCSPRSGDLSVYWYQQSLDQGLQFLIQYYNGEERAKGNILERFSAQQFPDLHSELNLSSLELGDSALYFCASSVAPGDTEAFFGQGTRLTVV.

The rearrangement links TRBV7-6 to TRBJ1-2; 7 nucleotides line up with TRBD1. Losses at the gene ends were 6 bases for V and 0 bases for J; bases not matched to a gene: 7. The CDR3 is 15 residues long. Germline values: CDR1 SGHVS, CDR2 FNYEAQ. CDR3 bases: TGTGCCAGCAGTTCAGGGACAGACCCTAACTATGGCTACACCTTC. Its protein is CASSSGTDPNYGYTF.

This clone was detected a few times. The chain couples TRBV21-1 to TRBJ2-5; the table's D call, TRBD1, was not checked against the DNA. TRBV21-1 is annotated as a pseudogene. The length of the CDR3 is 14 residues. The CDR3 here is CASRDRAYQETQYF. In nucleotides, the CDR3 is TGTGCCAGCCGGGACAGGGCGTACCAAGAGACCCAGTACTTC.